This T cell receptor beta chain was sequenced in a study of blood T cell repertoires in COVID-19. TCRdb keeps only in-frame clones here, not all; method: immunoSEQ multiplex PCR. Seen here are 200,000 or so clones, approximately 84% observed once, and the top ten hold around 6.9%. This CDR3 has 13 amino acids. V trimming: 6 bases; J trimming: 8 bases; junction bases outside the gene matches: 7. Germline V gene lookup returns CDR1 MNHNY and CDR2 SVGAGI (reference sequence). The rearrangement uses TRBV6-6 and TRBJ1-2; TRBD1 matches 9 bases. The TCR was taken from a human donor with acute or convalescent COVID-19. The donor label of this sample is uncertain. Sequencing input: peripheral blood. CDR3 sequence (DNA): TGTGCCAGCAGCCCGGGACAGGGAGGCGGCTACACCTTC. Residues: CASSPGQGGGYTF.